This TCR beta chain was obtained from a study of PD-1 blockade in classical Hodgkin lymphoma. The study's findings and limits: According to reports, newly diagnosed patients had lower baseline TCR diversity than healthy donors, and relapsed/refractory patients had lower baseline TCR diversity still. Differences between repertoires have undefined causes, possibly disease activity or prior therapy.

Germline CDR1 reads WNHNN; CDR2 reads SYGVQD (reference sequence). V shed 5 bases and J 3 bases; nucleotides not matched to a gene: 1. This CDR3 contains 15 residues. Time point: newly diagnosed, previously untreated cHL patient sample. Magnetic negative selection served to purify CD4+ T cells out of PBMCs that had been thawed. This table comes from immunoSEQ multiplex PCR, and its TCRdb copy is limited to in-frame clones, with some not included. The sample has fewer than 35,000 clones, roughly nine tenths seen once. In the case of this clone: Its target is unknown.

Sequencing was carried out using CD4+ T cells from blood. The clonotype comes from a human donor with classical Hodgkin lymphoma. The chain carries TRBV10-1 and TRBJ2-2, with TRBD2 identical over 12 bases. The CDR3 spells CASSRLAGDTGELFF. The CDR3 nucleotides are TGCGCCAGCAGTAGACTAGCGGGAGACACCGGGGAGCTGTTTTTT.